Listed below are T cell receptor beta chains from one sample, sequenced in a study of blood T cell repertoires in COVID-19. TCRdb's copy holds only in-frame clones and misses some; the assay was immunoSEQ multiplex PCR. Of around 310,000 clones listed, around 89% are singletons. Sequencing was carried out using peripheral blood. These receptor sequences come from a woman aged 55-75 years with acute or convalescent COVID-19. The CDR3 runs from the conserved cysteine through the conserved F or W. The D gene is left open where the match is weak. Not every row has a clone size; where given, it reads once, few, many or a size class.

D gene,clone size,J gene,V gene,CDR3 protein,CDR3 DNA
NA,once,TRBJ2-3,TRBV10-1,CASSQTPGLFALPDTQYF,TGCGCCAGCAGTCAAACGCCGGGACTTTTCGCCCTTCCAGATACGCAGTATTTT
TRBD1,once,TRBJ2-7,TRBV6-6,CASSSPRQGLYEQYF,TGTGCCAGCAGTTCCCCTCGACAGGGCCTCTACGAGCAGTACTTC
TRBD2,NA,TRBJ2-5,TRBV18,CASSPSGTSGRRETQYF,TGTGCCAGCTCACCGTCCGGGACTAGCGGGAGGCGTGAGACCCAGTACTTC
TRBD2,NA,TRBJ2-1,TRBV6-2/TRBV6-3,CASSPSKRRLANEQFF,TGTGCCAGCAGCCCTTCCAAGAGACGACTAGCCAATGAGCAGTTCTTC
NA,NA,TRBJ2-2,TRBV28,CASTLRVWSSGELFF,TGTGCCAGCACCCTGCGGGTTTGGTCTTCCGGGGAGCTGTTTTTT
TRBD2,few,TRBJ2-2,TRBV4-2,CASSLMTSANTGELFF,TGTGCCAGCAGCCTAATGACTAGCGCAAACACCGGGGAGCTGTTTTTT
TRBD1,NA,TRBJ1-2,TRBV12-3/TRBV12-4,CASSPGQVGGYTF,TGTGCCAGCAGTCCAGGACAGGTCGGGGGCTACACCTTC
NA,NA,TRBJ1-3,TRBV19,CASSNVQGLGNTIYF,TGTGCCAGTAGTAACGTGCAGGGGCTCGGAAACACCATATATTTT
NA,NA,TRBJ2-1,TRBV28,CASSLARLQQFF,TGTGCCAGCAGTTTGGCTAGGTTACAGCAGTTCTTC
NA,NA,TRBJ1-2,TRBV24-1,CATNGGDRRGYTF,TGTGCCACTAATGGGGGGGATCGTCGTGGCTACACCTTC
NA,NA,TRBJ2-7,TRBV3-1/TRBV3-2,CASSQERQAPGEQYF,TGTGCCAGCAGCCAAGAAAGACAGGCCCCAGGCGAGCAGTACTTC
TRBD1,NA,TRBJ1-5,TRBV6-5,CASSWTGNQPQHF,TGTGCCAGCAGTTGGACAGGGAACCAGCCCCAGCATTTT
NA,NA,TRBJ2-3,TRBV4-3,CASSQGAEGSTDTQYF,TGCGCCAGCAGCCAAGGCGCGGAGGGTAGCACAGATACGCAGTATTTT
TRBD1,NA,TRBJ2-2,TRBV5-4,CASSLGQGYTGELFF,TGTGCCAGCAGCTTGGGACAGGGGTACACCGGGGAGCTGTTTTTT